A single sample is the source of the 27 T cell receptor beta chains below, sequenced in a study of read filtering for tumor transcriptome and immune sequencing. From about 400 ng of RNA, a library with molecular barcoded alpha/delta and beta/gamma adaptors was made. One entry per CDR3 protein results from TCRdb running MiXCR on the reads. There are tens of thousands of distinct CDR3 sequences in the sample; roughly 20% occur only once, and roughly 17% lies in the top ten. Sequencing used a population of CD138-negative cells sorted from bone marrow. The receptors were gathered from a donor at least 40 years old with multiple myeloma.

This clonotype was seen many times. This chain connects TRBV29-1 to TRBJ2-1; TRBD2 agrees at 11 bases. The CDR3 totals 12 residues. The junction had 5 bases not matched to a gene; V was cut back by 7 bases and J by 9 bases. Per germline, CDR1 SQVTM and CDR2 ANQGSEA. The CDR3 region has the DNA TGCAGCGCTGTAGCGGGAGGGTCTGAGCAGTTCTTC. Translation: CSAVAGGSEQFF.

Ten or more counts support this clonotype. This chain links TRBV20-1 with TRBJ2-7; 14 bases map to TRBD2. CDR1 is DFQATT and CDR2 is SNEGSKA in the germline V gene (reference sequence). The CDR3 runs to 15 residues. Losses at the gene ends were 3 bases for V and 7 bases for J; bases not matched to a gene: 8. The CDR3 DNA reads TGCAGTGCTAGCCCGGGACTAGCGGGAGTGGGGGAGCAGTACTTC. Translating gives CSASPGLAGVGEQYF.

This clonotype was observed many times. The chain carries TRBV28 and TRBJ2-7; TRBD1 matches at 10 bases. The V gene's germline CDR1 is MDHEN and CDR2 SYDVKM. J was trimmed by 2 bases and V by 4 bases; bases with no gene match: 5. This CDR3 is 15 amino acids long. The CDR3 nucleotides are TGTGCCAGCAGTTCCGGACAGGGGGTGGCCTACGAGCAGTACTTC. Translated, it gives CASSSGQGVAYEQYF. Complete variable domain (other parts from reference TRBV28 and TRBJ2-7): DVKVTQSSRYLVKRTGEKVFLECVQDMDHENMFWYRQDPGLGLRLIYFSYDVKMKEKGDIPEGYSVSREKKERFSLILESASTNQTSMYLCASSSGQGVAYEQYFGPGTRLTVT.

At least ten counts were recorded for this clonotype. In DNA form, the CDR3 reads TGTGCCAGCAGTTTCGGCCTCCAAGAGACCCAGTACTTC. It yields the protein CASSFGLQETQYF. The V gene is TRBV6-5, the J gene TRBJ2-5; D unclear. Germline V CDR1 and CDR2: MNHEY, SVGAGI. The CDR3 runs to 13 residues. With 4 bases removed from V and 1 base from J, the gap between germline ends came to 7 bases.

The rearrangement links TRBV5-7 to TRBJ1-4; D ambiguous. TRBV5-7 is an open reading frame, and its role is uncertain. The CDR3 extends over 16 amino acids. Trimming left V 3 bases short and J 0 bases short, with 12 bases between. CDR3 DNA sequence: TGTGCCAGCAGCTCGTTGGCGGAGCCAACTAATGAAAAACTGTTTTTT. It yields the protein CASSSLAEPTNEKLFF.

V gene TRBV5-6 combines with J gene TRBJ2-6; the D is unclear. V was trimmed by 1 base and J by 2 bases, leaving 7 bases between them. CDR1 and CDR2 from the germline V gene are SGHDT and YYEEEE. This CDR3 has 15 residues. CDR3 coding DNA: TGTGCCAGCAGCTTGTATGGAACTGGGGCCAACGTCCTGACTTTC. As protein: CASSLYGTGANVLTF.

This clonotype appeared many times. The CDR3 loop is CASSPLQGGNEQFF. The CDR3 nucleotides are TGTGCCAGCAGCCCCCTACAGGGGGGCAATGAGCAGTTCTTC. The chain links TRBV12-3 or TRBV12-4 to TRBJ2-1; 8 nucleotides match TRBD1. This CDR3 comprises 14 residues. V shed 6 bases, J shed 6 bases, and the junction held 7 bases outside the gene matches.

Written as DNA, the CDR3 is TGTGCCAGCGTTGCCGGGACAGCCTCCTACGAGCAGTACTTC. It translates to CASVAGTASYEQYF. J is TRBJ2-7 and V is TRBV2; 7 bases are a match to TRBD1. The CDR3 is 14 residues long. Trimming removed 8 bases from V and 0 bases from J; junction bases left unmatched: 7. Germline loops: CDR1 SNHLY, CDR2 FYNNEI.

The sample holds a few counts of this clonotype. The rearrangement links TRBV6-1 to TRBJ2-5; D gene ambiguous. The V gene's germline CDR1 is MNHNS and CDR2 SASEGT. CDR3 length: 13 amino acids. With 7 bases removed from V and 5 bases from J, the gap between germline ends came to 14 bases. The CDR3 DNA is TGTGCCAGCACCCCAGGTTCACGGGAGACCCAGTACTTC. It codes for CASTPGSRETQYF.

This clonotype was counted many times. The rearrangement links TRBV12-3 or TRBV12-4 to TRBJ2-2, with 7 bases matching TRBD1. The trim removed 3 bases at V and 5 bases at J, leaving 9 bases unmatched. The CDR3 runs to 16 residues. DNA of the CDR3: TGTGCCAGCAGTTTCTGGGACAGTCGTAGGACCGGGGAGCTGTTTTTT. Encoded protein: CASSFWDSRRTGELFF.

The table lists this clonotype with many counts. The rearrangement joins TRBV6-1 to TRBJ1-5, with D perhaps matching TRBD1 (6 bases). V shed 8 bases and J shed 0 bases, with 17 bases lying between them. CDR1 and CDR2 from the germline V gene are MNHNS and SASEGT. CDR3 size: 16 residues. CDR3 region: CASRWVRQASNQPQHF. DNA of the CDR3: TGTGCCAGCCGTTGGGTTAGACAGGCTAGCAATCAGCCCCAGCATTTT.

The chain recombines TRBV7-6 with TRBJ1-1, with 10 nucleotides matching TRBD1. In germline, CDR1 is SGHVS, CDR2 FNYEAQ. The CDR3 consists of 19 residues. The ends lost 5 bases at V and 1 base at J; junction bases unmatched: 16. The CDR3 loop reads CASSARLGQGRSGNTEAFF. In DNA form, the CDR3 reads TGTGCCAGCAGCGCCCGTTTGGGACAGGGGAGGTCCGGGAACACTGAAGCTTTCTTT. Combining the CDR3 with reference TRBV7-6 and TRBJ1-1 gives the whole variable domain GAGVSQSPRYKVTKRGQDVALRCDPISGHVSLYWYRQALGQGPEFLTYFNYEAQQDKSGLPNDRFSAERPEGSISTLTIQRTEQRDSAMYRCASSARLGQGRSGNTEAFFGQGTRLTVV.

This sequence joins TRBV2 and TRBJ2-7, with 13 bases aligning to TRBD2. V shed 7 bases, J shed 0 bases, and the junction held 9 bases outside the gene matches. The CDR3 totals 17 residues. Per the germline V gene, CDR1 is SNHLY and CDR2 is FYNNEI. The CDR3 region is CASTGGTSGVFSYEQYF. The CDR3 nucleotides are TGTGCCAGCACCGGAGGGACTAGCGGGGTATTCTCCTACGAGCAGTACTTC.

V is TRBV3-1 and J is TRBJ1-1, with a possible D match to TRBD1 (5 bases). This CDR3 is built from 12 residues. With 8 bases removed from V and 1 base from J, the gap between germline ends came to 8 bases. Germline V CDR1 and CDR2: LGHDT, YNNKEL (reference sequence). CDR3 coding DNA: TGTGCCAGCGAGGGGAAGAACACTGAAGCTTTCTTT. The encoded protein is CASEGKNTEAFF. The whole variable domain, remainder taken from reference TRBV3-1 and TRBJ1-1, is DTAVSQTPKYLVTQMGNDKSIKCEQNLGHDTMYWYKQDSKKFLKIMFSYNNKELIINETVPNRFSPKSPDKAHLNLHINSLELGDSAVYFCASEGKNTEAFFGQGTRLTVV.

This clonotype was seen only once. Since a much larger clone is just one base distant, this may be a read error. The chain links TRBV7-8 to TRBJ2-1, with D perhaps TRBD2 (7 bases). This CDR3 contains 17 residues. Germline CDR1 reads SGHVS; CDR2 reads FQNEAQ. CDR3 sequence: CASGLAISGEGGNEQFF. CDR3 DNA: TGTGCCAGCGGCTTAGCGATCTCAGGGGAGGGGGGCAATGAGCAGTTCTTC.

Remarks on this clonotype: The likely explanation is a read error, given a far larger clone one base away. The genes are TRBV28 and TRBJ1-4; 9 positions match TRBD1. Germline values: CDR1 MDHEN, CDR2 SYDVKM. J was trimmed by 5 bases and V by 6 bases; bases with no gene match: 7. The CDR3 has 15 amino acids. This CDR3 is CASSRDRELNEKLFF. CDR3 DNA sequence: TGTGCCAGCAGCCGGGACAGGGAGTTAAATGAAAAACTGTTTTTT.

In its sample, this clonotype was seen many times. The V gene is TRBV7-8, the J gene TRBJ1-5; D might be TRBD1 (6 bases). The V end was cut by 5 bases, the J end by 3 bases, with 14 bases between. The CDR3 loop spans 15 amino acids. Germline V lookup: CDR1 SGHVS, CDR2 FQNEAQ. CDR3 region: CASSPPGTTNQPQHF. CDR3 DNA: TGTGCCAGCAGCCCCCCTGGGACAACCAATCAGCCCCAGCATTTT.

This clonotype was detected many times. J is TRBJ1-2 and V is TRBV7-9; D remains ambiguous. The V end lost 5 bases, the J end lost 4 bases, and 20 bases lay between the germline ends. Germline CDR1 and CDR2: SEHNR and FQNEAQ (reference sequence). This CDR3 is built from 16 residues. The CDR3 region has the DNA TGTGCCAGCAGCCCGGGCGTTTCTCTGGATGTCTATGGCTACACCTTC. Protein: CASSPGVSLDVYGYTF. Together with reference TRBV7-9 and TRBJ1-2, the CDR3 gives the full variable domain: DTGVSQNPRHKITKRGQNVTFRCDPISEHNRLYWYRQTLGQGPEFLTYFQNEAQLEKSRLLSDRFSAERPKGSFSTLEIQRTEQGDSAMYLCASSPGVSLDVYGYTFGSGTRLTVV.

In its sample, this clonotype was seen many times. The chain is built from TRBV3-1 and TRBJ1-1; D perhaps matches TRBD1 (5 bases). Trimming cost V 3 bases and J 1 base, with 6 bases left between them. The CDR3 spans 13 residues. Germline CDR1 reads LGHDT; CDR2 reads YNNKEL (reference sequence). Here the CDR3 reads CASSQGRNTEAFF. The CDR3, as DNA: TGTGCCAGCAGCCAGGGGCGGAACACTGAAGCTTTCTTT. Full variable domain (outside the CDR3, taken from reference TRBV3-1 and TRBJ1-1): DTAVSQTPKYLVTQMGNDKSIKCEQNLGHDTMYWYKQDSKKFLKIMFSYNNKELIINETVPNRFSPKSPDKAHLNLHINSLELGDSAVYFCASSQGRNTEAFFGQGTRLTVV.

This clonotype has at least ten counts. The chain carries TRBV11-2 and TRBJ2-1; the D gene could be TRBD1 or TRBD2 (6 bases each). V lost 11 bases, J lost 6 bases, and 17 bases lay in between. This CDR3 spans 13 amino acids. In germline, CDR1 is SGHAT, CDR2 FQNNGV. CDR3 residues: CAGGRAYGNEQFF. The CDR3 DNA is TGTGCCGGGGGGCGGGCGTACGGCAATGAGCAGTTCTTC.

This clonotype has at least ten counts. The chain joins TRBV29-1 to TRBJ2-1, with TRBD2 matching 7 bases. J lost 0 bases, V lost 7 bases, and 3 bases had no gene match. CDR3 length: 13 residues. Germline V lookup: CDR1 SQVTM, CDR2 ANQGSEA. In DNA form, the CDR3 reads TGCAGCGCTACGGGGGGCTCCTACAATGAGCAGTTCTTC. Translating it yields CSATGGSYNEQFF.

This clonotype was seen repeatedly, ten times or more. The junction shows a germline mismatch at one end, possibly a read error. The chain links TRBV20-1 to TRBJ2-7; a weak D match, TRBD1 (5 bases). This CDR3 has 15 residues. CDR1 is DFQATT and CDR2 is SNEGSKA in the germline V gene (reference sequence). Written as DNA, the CDR3 is TGCAGTGTTACCCCGTCAAGCCAGGGTCTAGACGAACAGTACTTC. Its protein is CSVTPSSQGLDEQYF.

This clonotype was counted a few times. It may be a read error: a sequence one base away is much more abundant. V gene TRBV29-1 combines with J gene TRBJ2-3; D might be TRBD1 (5 bases). This CDR3 contains 14 residues. The V gene's germline CDR1 is SQVTM and CDR2 ANQGSEA. The CDR3 sequence: CRAAPSDSSDTQYF. In nucleotides, the CDR3 is TGCCGCGCTGCCCCATCCGACAGTTCAGATACGCAGTATTTT.

This clonotype came up many times. The V call is TRBV12-3 or TRBV12-4, the J call TRBJ2-6; no clear D. This CDR3 contains 13 residues. The V and J ends lost 5 bases and 1 base respectively, with 3 bases between them. CDR3 protein: CASSPSGANVLTF. The CDR3 DNA reads as TGTGCCAGCAGTCCTTCTGGGGCCAACGTCCTGACTTTC.

This clonotype was counted at least ten times. The chain uses TRBV4-1 and TRBJ1-6; TRBD1 might be the D (5 bases). The CDR3 length is 16 residues. The germline V gene encodes CDR1 MGHRA and CDR2 YSYEKL. Trimming took off 1 base at V and 5 bases at J, with 12 bases between the two ends. The DNA for the CDR3 is TGCGCCAGCAGCCAAGGGCCGGGACGGGATAATTCACCCCTCCACTTT. This codes for CASSQGPGRDNSPLHF.

Of note for this clonotype: This clone may be a read error of a much larger clone one base away. V gene TRBV7-8 combines with J gene TRBJ2-3, with 11 positions matching TRBD2. CDR3 length equals 16 residues. Per the germline V gene, CDR1 is SGHVS and CDR2 is FQNEAQ. The ends lost 8 bases at V and 0 bases at J; junction bases unmatched: 7. The CDR3 region has the DNA TGTGCCAGCCGGACTAGCGGGTCGGCTAGCACAGATACGCAGTATTTT. Residues: CASRTSGSASTDTQYF.

This clonotype has just a few counts. This chain links TRBV3-1 with TRBJ2-5; TRBD2 might be the D (6 bases). Germline V lookup: CDR1 LGHDT, CDR2 YNNKEL (reference sequence). This CDR3 has 14 residues. Deletions cut 5 bases from V and 5 bases from J, with 15 bases between. The CDR3 nucleotides read TGTGCCAGCAGCTACTTAGCGGTCCGGGAGACCCAGTACTTC. Encoded protein: CASSYLAVRETQYF.